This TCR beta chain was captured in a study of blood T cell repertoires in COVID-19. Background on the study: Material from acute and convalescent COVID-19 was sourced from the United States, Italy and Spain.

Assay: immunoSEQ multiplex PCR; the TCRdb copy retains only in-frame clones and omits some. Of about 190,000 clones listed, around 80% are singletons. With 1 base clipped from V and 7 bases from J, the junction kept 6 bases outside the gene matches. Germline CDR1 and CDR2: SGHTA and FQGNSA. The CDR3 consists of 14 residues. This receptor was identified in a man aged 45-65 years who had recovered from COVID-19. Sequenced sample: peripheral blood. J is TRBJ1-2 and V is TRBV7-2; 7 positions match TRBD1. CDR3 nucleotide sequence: TGTGCCAGCAGCTTAGGGGCAGGGGGAATTGGCTACACCTTC. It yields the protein CASSLGAGGIGYTF.